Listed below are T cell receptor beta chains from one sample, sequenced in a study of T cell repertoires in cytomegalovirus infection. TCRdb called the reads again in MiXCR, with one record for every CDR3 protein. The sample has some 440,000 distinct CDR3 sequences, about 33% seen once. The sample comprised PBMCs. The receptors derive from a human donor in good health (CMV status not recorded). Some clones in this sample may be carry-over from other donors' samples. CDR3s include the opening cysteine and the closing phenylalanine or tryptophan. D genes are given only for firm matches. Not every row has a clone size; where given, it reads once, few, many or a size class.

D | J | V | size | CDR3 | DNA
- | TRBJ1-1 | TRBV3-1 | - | CASSRAPATQRKAFF | TGTGCCAGCAGCCGCGCACCAGCTACCCAGAGGAAAGCTTTCTTT
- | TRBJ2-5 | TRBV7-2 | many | CASSPARPETQYF | TGTGCCAGCAGCCCCGCCCGCCCAGAGACCCAGTACTTC
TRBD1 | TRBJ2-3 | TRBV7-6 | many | CASSAGTADTQYF | TGTGCCAGCAGCGCTGGGACAGCAGATACGCAGTATTTT
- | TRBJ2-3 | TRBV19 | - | CAIKGPGAADTQYF | TGTGCCATTAAAGGTCCAGGGGCGGCAGATACGCAGTATTTT
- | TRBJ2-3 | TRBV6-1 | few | CASSVLSGDPDTQYF | TGTGCCAGCAGTGTACTCTCGGGGGACCCAGATACGCAGTATTTT
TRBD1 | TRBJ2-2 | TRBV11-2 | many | CASSFRARDRDFLGELFF | TGTGCCAGCAGTTTTCGCGCTCGGGACAGGGATTTTTTAGGGGAGCTGTTTTTT
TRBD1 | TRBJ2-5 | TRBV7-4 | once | CASSFDRARQETPYF | TGTGCCAGCAGCTTTGACAGGGCCCGTCAAGAGACCCCGTACTTC
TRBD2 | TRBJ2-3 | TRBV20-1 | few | CSARDLGLAGTDTQYF | TGCAGTGCTAGAGATCTAGGACTAGCGGGCACAGATACGCAGTATTTT
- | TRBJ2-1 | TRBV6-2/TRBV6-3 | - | CASSYSRDSKYNEQFF | TGTGCCAGCAGTTACTCGAGGGACTCCAAATACAATGAGCAGTTCTTC
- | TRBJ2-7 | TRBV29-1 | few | CSVPKGGSSYEQYF | TGCAGCGTTCCTAAAGGGGGGAGCTCCTACGAGCAGTACTTC
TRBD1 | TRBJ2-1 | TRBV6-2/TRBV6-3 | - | CASSNRDSSYNKQFF | TGTGCCAGCAGTAACCGGGACAGCTCCTACAATAAGCAGTTCTTC
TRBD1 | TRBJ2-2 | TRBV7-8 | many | CASSRTGGNIGELFF | TGTGCCAGCAGCCGGACAGGGGGCAACATCGGGGAGCTGTTTTTT
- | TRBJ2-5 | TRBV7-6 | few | CASSPLQGETQYF | TGTGCCAGCAGCCCCTTGCAGGGGGAGACCCAGTACTTC
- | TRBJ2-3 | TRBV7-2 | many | CASSLEYRVTDTQYF | TGTGCCAGCAGCTTAGAGTACAGGGTTACAGATACGCAGTATTTT
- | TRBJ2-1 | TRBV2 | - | CASSVTGYNEQFF | TGTGCCAGCAGTGTGACAGGTTACAATGAGCAGTTCTTC
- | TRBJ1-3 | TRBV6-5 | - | CASSYSELGSGNTIYF | TGTGCCAGCAGTTACTCAGAACTAGGGTCTGGAAACACCATATATTTT
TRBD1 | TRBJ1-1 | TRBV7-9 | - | CASSGQGRGTEAFF | TGTGCCAGCAGCGGACAGGGCCGAGGGACTGAAGCTTTCTTT
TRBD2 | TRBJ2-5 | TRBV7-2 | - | CAISLSPPLSGVQQETKYF | TGTGCCATCAGCTTAAGTCCCCCCCTCAGCGGGGTCCAACAAGAGACCAAGTACTTC
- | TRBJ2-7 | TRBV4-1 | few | CASRDFWGDSDEQYF | TGCGCCAGCAGGGATTTCTGGGGGGATAGCGACGAGCAGTACTTC
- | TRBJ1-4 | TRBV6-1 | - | CASSEAGGHLTEKLLF | TGTGCCAGCAGTGAAGCAGGAGGGCATTTGACTGAAAAACTGCTTTTT
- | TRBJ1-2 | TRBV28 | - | CASSPGTLIYGYTF | TGTGCCAGCAGTCCTGGGACGTTAATCTATGGCTACACCTTC
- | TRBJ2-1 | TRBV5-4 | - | CASTNRGGSYNEQFF | TGTGCCAGCACCAACCGAGGGGGTTCCTACAATGAGCAGTTCTTC
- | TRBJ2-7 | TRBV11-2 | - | CASSRQVSYEQYF | TGTGCCAGCAGCCGACAGGTCTCCTACGAGCAGTACTTC
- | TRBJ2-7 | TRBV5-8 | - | CASSHRDRPISYF | TGTGCCAGCAGCCATCGGGACCGACCTATCTCGTACTTC